These 27 T cell receptor beta chains share one sample of origin, sequenced in a study of T cell responses to AZD1222 COVID-19 vaccine. Using immunoSEQ multiplex PCR, the repertoire was profiled, and TCRdb retains in-frame clones only, with some absent. Here the sample spans roughly 140,000 clones, roughly nine tenths being singletons. The source was peripheral blood, collected 28 days after the second AZD1222 dose. These receptors were taken from an adult who received the AZD1222 COVID-19 vaccine.

The chain uses TRBV6-5 and TRBJ1-2; D gene unclear. The germline CDR1 and CDR2 sequences are MNHEY and SVGAGI. The CDR3 is made up of 14 amino acids. V lost 0 bases to trimming and J lost 6 bases, with 11 bases between them. The CDR3 here is CASSYSVTSHGYTF. CDR3 DNA sequence: TGTGCCAGCAGTTACTCAGTCACAAGTCATGGCTACACCTTC.

The chain combines TRBV4-2 with TRBJ1-1; 9 bases agree with TRBD1. The junction had 3 bases not matched to a gene; V was cut back by 4 bases and J by 0 bases. This CDR3 comprises 15 residues. CDR1 is LGHNA, CDR2 YNFKEQ, per germline. CDR3 in amino acids: CASSRQGDLNTEAFF. The DNA for the CDR3 is TGTGCCAGCAGCCGACAGGGGGATTTGAACACTGAAGCTTTCTTT.

V usage is TRBV7-9 and J usage is TRBJ2-7, with D possibly being TRBD1 (6 bases). V lost 5 bases and J lost 7, with 12 bases in between. The CDR3 has 12 residues. CDR1 and CDR2 (germline): SEHNR, FQNEAQ (reference sequence). The chain's CDR3 is CASSAPQGEQYF. In DNA, the CDR3 is TGTGCCAGCAGCGCTCCCCAGGGGGAGCAGTACTTC.

A remark on this clone: As the CDR3 is not closed by the conserved phenylalanine or tryptophan, this likely results from a read error. No DNA is shown, since the ends of the CDR3 on it are uncertain; the CDR3 is the one TCRdb lists. The chain couples TRBV5-6 to TRBJ1-2; the DNA was not compared with TRBD1, the D call given in the table. Germline V gene data show CDR1 as SGHDT and CDR2 as YYEEEE. Inclusive of both ends, the CDR3 amounts to 15 amino acids. The CDR3 region is CANSSAARAQLLVFG.

The gene calls are TRBV4-2 and TRBJ2-3; 13 bases line up with TRBD2. The CDR3 loop spans 20 amino acids. Germline V lookup: CDR1 LGHNA, CDR2 YNFKEQ. J lost 2 bases, V lost 2 bases, and 13 bases had no gene match. The CDR3 loop reads CASSQRTGLAGALFTDTQYF. The CDR3 coding sequence is TGTGCCAGCAGCCAAAGGACCGGACTAGCGGGAGCCCTTTTCACAGATACGCAGTATTTT.

The chain uses TRBV29-1 and TRBJ1-3; D unclear. Trimming cost V 3 bases and J 4 bases, with 4 bases left between them. Germline V gene data show CDR1 as SQVTM and CDR2 as ANQGSEA. The CDR3 is 11 residues long. Written as DNA, the CDR3 is TGCAGCGTTGATCTGGGAAACACCATATATTTT. It is translated as CSVDLGNTIYF.

The chain recombines TRBV9 with TRBJ1-5, with D perhaps matching TRBD1 (6 bases). This CDR3 is 12 amino acids long. The germline V gene encodes CDR1 SGDLS and CDR2 YYNGEE. V lost 3 bases, J lost 15 bases, and 16 bases lay in between. DNA for the CDR3: TGTGCCAGCAGCGGGGCGGACAGTAGGCCGCATTTT. It is translated as CASSGADSRPHF.

The V and J genes are TRBV7-8 and TRBJ2-5, with D uncertain. This CDR3 is built from 13 residues. Germline V lookup: CDR1 SGHVS, CDR2 FQNEAQ. V gave up 6 bases and J gave up 3 bases, with 11 bases separating them. The CDR3 DNA reads TGTGCCAGCAGTCGGATATTAAAAGAGACCCAGTACTTC. Protein: CASSRILKETQYF.

This chain uses TRBV7-9 with TRBJ2-7; D gene unclear. Per germline, CDR1 SEHNR and CDR2 FQNEAQ (reference sequence). The CDR3 covers 16 residues. Trimming took 5 bases from V and 3 from J, leaving 20 bases between them. The CDR3 DNA reads as TGTGCCAGCAGCGCCAGTAGTTCCACAACTTTCTACGAGCAGTACTTC. It translates to CASSASSSTTFYEQYF.

The V gene is TRBV3-1 (or the pseudogene TRBV3-2), the J gene TRBJ2-4; TRBD2 matches at 15 bases. The CDR3 covers 18 residues. Looked up from germline, CDR1 is LGHDT and CDR2 is YNNKEL (reference sequence). The V and J ends lost 1 base and 5 bases, in that order; junction bases with no gene match: 6. The CDR3 DNA sequence: TGTGCCAGCAGCCAAGCCGGACTAGCGGGGGGGTTTCAAAACATTCAGTACTTC. Its translation: CASSQAGLAGGFQNIQYF.

The chain has TRBV10-3 and TRBJ2-3; TRBD2 agrees at 16 bases. The V segment lost 6 bases and the J segment 6 bases; nucleotides outside the gene matches: 6. CDR1 is ENHRY, CDR2 SYGVKD, per germline. The CDR3 loop spans 16 amino acids. The CDR3 DNA is TGTGCCATCAGACCGGGACTAGCGGGGGGGGTGGATACGCAGTATTTT. As protein: CAIRPGLAGGVDTQYF.

This rearrangement joins TRBV7-2 to TRBJ2-2; 10 bases align to TRBD2. Losses at the gene ends were 5 bases for V and 4 bases for J; bases not matched to a gene: 10. The CDR3 has 17 amino acids. Germline V gene data show CDR1 as SGHTA and CDR2 as FQGNSA. The CDR3 DNA follows: TGTGCCAGCAGCGGGGCAAGCGGGAGGGCCCTCACCGGGGAGCTGTTTTTT. Translation gives CASSGASGRALTGELFF.

V and J are TRBV19 and TRBJ2-6; no definite D call. Trimming cost V 3 bases and J 7 bases, with 4 bases left between them. Per the germline V gene, CDR1 is LNHDA and CDR2 is SQIVND (reference sequence). This CDR3 has 12 amino acids. CDR3 DNA: TGTGCCAGTAGTATTCTCGCCAACGTCCTGACTTTC. This gives the protein CASSILANVLTF.

The genes are TRBV30 and TRBJ1-2; a possible D gene is TRBD1 (5 bases). Germline CDR1 GTSNPN, CDR2 SVGIG (reference sequence). Deletions cut 0 bases from V and 6 bases from J, with 11 bases between. The CDR3 totals 13 residues. The CDR3 nucleotides are TGTGCCTGGAGTGTACCCAGGGAACATGGCTACACCTTC. Protein product: CAWSVPREHGYTF.

The genes are TRBV11-3 and TRBJ1-1; D gene uncertain. V lost 5 bases, J lost 5 bases, and 12 bases lay in between. Germline V gene data show CDR1 as SGHNT and CDR2 as YENEEA. This CDR3 contains 13 residues. DNA of the CDR3: TGTGCCAGCAGCGCAGGTGTGGGGACTGAAGCTTTCTTT. Translating gives CASSAGVGTEAFF.

The chain links TRBV5-1 to TRBJ1-6, with D hard to call. The V end was cut by 4 bases, the J end by 6 bases, with 14 bases between. Germline V gives CDR1 SGHRS, CDR2 YFSETQ. The CDR3 extends over 15 amino acids. CDR3 protein: CASSPAGLGNSPLHF. The CDR3 DNA sequence: TGCGCCAGCAGCCCCGCGGGCTTGGGTAATTCACCCCTCCACTTT.

The table lists this clone with a count of one. The rearrangement joins TRBV10-3 to TRBJ1-1, with 9 positions matching TRBD1. CDR1 and CDR2 (germline): ENHRY, SYGVKD. The CDR3 extends over 15 amino acids. V dropped 11 bases and J dropped 5; count of bases not matched to a gene: 15. The CDR3 here is CAVTVDRGRVTEAFF. CDR3 bases: TGTGCCGTAACCGTCGACAGGGGGAGGGTAACTGAAGCTTTCTTT.

This chain uses TRBV7-6 with TRBJ2-2; no firm D call. The CDR3 consists of 13 residues. Germline V gene sequence: CDR1 SGHVS, CDR2 FNYEAQ. V shed 4 bases and J shed 1 base, with 4 bases lying between them. The CDR3 loop is CASSSWNTGELFF. As DNA, the CDR3 is TGTGCCAGCAGCTCATGGAACACCGGGGAGCTGTTTTTT.

The V and J genes are TRBV6-2 or TRBV6-3 and TRBJ2-5, with TRBD2 identical over 7 bases. Germline V gives CDR1 MNHEY, CDR2 SVGEGT. V dropped 2 bases and J dropped 3; count of bases not matched to a gene: 6. CDR3 size: 15 residues. CDR3 in DNA: TGTGCCAGCAGTTACGGGGACTATGCAAAAGAGACCCAGTACTTC. Translated, it gives CASSYGDYAKETQYF.

CDR3 protein: CATSRGPGGNQPQHF. DNA for the CDR3: TGTGCCACCAGCAGAGGCCCGGGGGGTAATCAGCCCCAGCATTTT. The genes are TRBV15 and TRBJ1-5; D might be TRBD1 (5 bases). Germline CDR1 and CDR2: LNHNV and YYDKDF (reference sequence). CDR3 length: 15 amino acids. V gave up 1 base and J gave up 4 bases, with 11 bases separating them.

The gene calls are TRBV15 and TRBJ2-1; 7 bases match TRBD2. Germline CDR1 is LNHNV and CDR2 is YYDKDF (reference sequence). V shed 4 bases, J shed 0 bases, and the junction held 6 bases outside the gene matches. The CDR3 extends over 16 amino acids. The DNA for the CDR3 is TGTGCCACCAGCAAAAGCGGGACTTTCTCCTACAATGAGCAGTTCTTC. Amino acids: CATSKSGTFSYNEQFF.

The genes are TRBV21-1 and TRBJ1-5. TRBV21-1 is noted as a pseudogene. The CDR3 spans 15 residues. CDR3 nucleotide sequence: TGTGCCAGCAGGGGCGCGGATGGAGGGAATCAGCCCCAGCATTTT. It translates to CASRGADGGNQPQHF.

This chain links TRBV7-2 with TRBJ1-2; 7 bases fit TRBD1. Germline assignment: CDR1 SGHTA and CDR2 FQGNSA. The CDR3 has 14 residues. V trimming: 4 bases; J trimming: 5 bases; junction bases outside the gene matches: 7. DNA for the CDR3: TGTGCCAGCAGCTACCGACAGGGCGGGTATGGCTACACCTTC. This gives the protein CASSYRQGGYGYTF.

The V gene is TRBV6-5, the J gene TRBJ1-5, with 9 positions matching TRBD1. Germline V lookup: CDR1 MNHEY, CDR2 SVGAGI. This CDR3 is built from 15 residues. Losses at the gene ends were 2 bases for V and 8 bases for J; bases not matched to a gene: 7. The CDR3 loop is CASSYGGTGSEPQHF. CDR3 DNA: TGTGCCAGCAGTTACGGCGGGACAGGGTCGGAGCCCCAGCATTTT.

Details on this clone: The sample carries other DNA sequences with the same CDR3. The chain recombines TRBV9 with TRBJ2-6; D not certain. Germline V gives CDR1 SGDLS, CDR2 YYNGEE. V lost 5 bases and J 1 base, leaving 1 base between the germline ends. CDR3 length: 12 amino acids. CDR3 DNA: TGTGCCAGCAGTTCTGGGGCCAACGTCCTGACTTTC. Amino acids: CASSSGANVLTF.

The CDR3 sequence: CASSNSLLNTEAFF. The DNA of the CDR3 is TGTGCCAGCAGCAACAGCTTATTGAACACTGAAGCTTTCTTT. The chain employs TRBV6-5 and TRBJ1-1; D gene unclear. Trimming removed 6 bases at V and 0 bases at J, with 11 bases between. The CDR3 sequence is 14 residues long. Germline values: CDR1 MNHEY, CDR2 SVGAGI.

The chain links TRBV27 to TRBJ1-2; TRBD1 might be the D (6 bases). The germline V gene encodes CDR1 MNHEY and CDR2 SMNVEV (reference sequence). The CDR3 spans 14 residues. V was trimmed by 6 bases and J by 3 bases, leaving 14 bases between them. Here the CDR3 DNA reads TGTGCCAGCAGCTCCTCCTACAGGGACTATGGCTACACCTTC. Amino acids: CASSSSYRDYGYTF.